This passage covers 32 T cell receptor beta chains from one sample sequenced in a study of T cells after yellow fever vaccination. One entry per CDR3 protein, called by TCRdb with MiXCR from the 5' RACE reads. The table has 250,000 or so distinct CDR3 sequences, over 6.5% seen once. The starting material was CD4+ T cells sorted from PBMCs, obtained on the day of the yellow fever booster vaccination. The receptors were gathered from a man aged 30 to 45 who received the YFV17D yellow fever vaccine.

The chain joins TRBV12-3 or TRBV12-4 to TRBJ2-1; possibly TRBD1 for D (5 bases). The length of the CDR3 is 15 residues. The V and J ends lost 1 base and 4 bases respectively, with 11 bases between them. CDR3 in amino acids: CASSLDRLPYNEQFF. CDR3 nucleotide sequence: TGTGCCAGCAGTTTAGACAGGTTGCCTTACAATGAGCAGTTCTTC.

The genes are TRBV7-2 and TRBJ2-1, with D uncertain. V was cut by 5 bases and J by 12 bases, with 14 bases left in between. CDR3 size: 12 residues. The V gene's germline CDR1 is SGHTA and CDR2 FQGNSA. The CDR3 nucleotides are TGTGCCAGCAGCCTCGTGGGCCAAGGGCAGTTCTTC. It codes for CASSLVGQGQFF.

The rearrangement joins TRBV20-1 to TRBJ2-4, with D unresolved. The germline V and J ends were trimmed by 4 bases and 3 bases, with 7 bases remaining between them. In germline, CDR1 is DFQATT, CDR2 SNEGSKA (reference sequence). This CDR3 has 12 residues. The CDR3 loop is CSAKMVKNIQYF. The DNA of the CDR3 is TGCAGTGCTAAGATGGTCAAAAACATTCAGTACTTC.

This clonotype was counted at least ten times. The gene calls are TRBV4-3 and TRBJ2-7, with D uncertain. Between the trimmed V and J ends, which lost 1 base and 2 bases, there was a span of 9 bases. Germline V lookup: CDR1 LGHNA, CDR2 YSLEER. This CDR3 region has 14 residues. As DNA, the CDR3 is TGCGCCAGCAGCCAAGGAACGGGCACCTACGAGCAGTACTTC. Its protein product is CASSQGTGTYEQYF.

This clonotype appeared many times. The rearrangement joins TRBV18 to TRBJ2-7; the match to TRBD1 covers 8 bases. Trimming cost V 4 bases and J 6 bases; bases outside gene matches: 14. The CDR3 runs 16 residues. CDR1 and CDR2 from the germline V gene are KGHSH and LQKENI. The CDR3 nucleotides read TGTGCCAGCTCACAGTCGCAGGGGGCGCGTTCTCTCGAGCAGTACTTC. Its translation is CASSQSQGARSLEQYF. Complete variable domain (other parts from reference TRBV18 and TRBJ2-7): NAGVMQNPRHLVRRRGQEARLRCSPMKGHSHVYWYRQLPEEGLKFMVYLQKENIIDESGMPKERFSAEFPKEGPSILRIQQVVRGDSAAYFCASSQSQGARSLEQYFGPGTRLTVT.

This clonotype was seen more than once but under ten times. The CDR3 is CASSPRTEYNEQFF. CDR3 coding DNA: TGTGCCAGCTCACCCCGGACAGAATACAATGAGCAGTTCTTC. J is TRBJ2-1 and V is TRBV18, with D perhaps matching TRBD1 (6 bases). The CDR3 is 14 amino acids. Trimming stripped 3 bases from V and 4 bases from J, with 10 bases between. Per the germline V gene, CDR1 is KGHSH and CDR2 is LQKENI. Full variable domain (remainder filled in from reference TRBV18 and TRBJ2-1): NAGVMQNPRHLVRRRGQEARLRCSPMKGHSHVYWYRQLPEEGLKFMVYLQKENIIDESGMPKERFSAEFPKEGPSILRIQQVVRGDSAAYFCASSPRTEYNEQFFGPGTRLTVL.

Only a few counts were recorded for this clonotype. This sequence joins TRBV12-3 or TRBV12-4 and TRBJ1-5; D uncertain. CDR3 length: 12 residues. V was pared by 6 bases and J by 8 bases, with 11 bases between. The CDR3 region has the DNA TGTGCCAGCAGGGGCAGTATTAAGCCCCAGCATTTT. It specifies CASRGSIKPQHF.

The rearrangement joins TRBV2 to TRBJ2-5; D gene uncertain. The germline V and J ends were trimmed by 3 bases and 9 bases, with 8 bases remaining between them. CDR3 length: 11 amino acids. CDR1 is SNHLY and CDR2 is FYNNEI in the germline V gene. CDR3 amino acids: CASSEDGPQYF. CDR3 nucleotide sequence: TGTGCCAGCAGTGAGGACGGGCCCCAGTACTTC.

Many counts were recorded for this clonotype. CDR3 in DNA: TGTGCCAGCAGTGGACGGAAACTAGCGGGAGGTCAGGTATCCTACAATGAGCAGTTCTTC. Translated, it gives CASSGRKLAGGQVSYNEQFF. The gene calls are TRBV6-1 and TRBJ2-1; 12 nucleotides match TRBD2. V gave up 4 bases and J gave up 1 base; unmatched junction bases: 14. Germline CDR1 is MNHNS and CDR2 is SASEGT. The CDR3 is 20 amino acids.

This clonotype has a count of ten or more. V is TRBV5-6 and J is TRBJ2-7; the match to TRBD2 covers 13 bases. V shed 0 bases and J 0 bases; nucleotides not matched to a gene: 12. From germline, CDR1 is SGHDT and CDR2 YYEEEE. The CDR3 contains 20 residues. The CDR3 here is CASSLAPLAGGNKPSYEQYF. The CDR3, as DNA: TGTGCCAGCAGCTTGGCCCCACTAGCGGGAGGGAATAAACCCTCCTACGAGCAGTACTTC.

This clonotype came up many times. V usage is TRBV7-8 and J usage is TRBJ2-3; D is ambiguous. V lost 3 bases and J lost 4, with 8 bases in between. Germline V gives CDR1 SGHVS, CDR2 FQNEAQ. The CDR3 covers 13 residues. The CDR3 region has the DNA TGTGCCAGCAGCTTTTCACCATCAGATACGCAGTATTTT. Translating it yields CASSFSPSDTQYF.

This clonotype showed up just a few times. The chain joins TRBV11-2 to TRBJ2-5; possibly TRBD1 for D (6 bases). V lost 4 bases to trimming and J lost 5 bases, with 17 bases between them. Per germline, CDR1 SGHAT and CDR2 FQNNGV. The CDR3 is 15 residues long. The CDR3 nucleotides read TGTGCCAGCAGCTCGCAGGGGCGCACCAAGGAGACCCAGTACTTC. Encoded protein: CASSSQGRTKETQYF. The complete variable domain, with remaining parts taken from reference TRBV11-2 and TRBJ2-5, reads EAGVAQSPRYKIIEKRQSVAFWCNPISGHATLYWYQQILGQGPKLLIQFQNNGVVDDSQLPKDRFSAERLKGVDSTLKIQPAKLEDSAVYLCASSSQGRTKETQYFGPGTRLLVL.

J is TRBJ2-5 and V is TRBV5-1, with 8 nucleotides matching TRBD2. V shed 8 bases, J shed 5 bases, and the junction held 11 bases outside the gene matches. The CDR3 is 14 amino acids. Germline V CDR1 and CDR2: SGHRS, YFSETQ. The CDR3 region is CASTSGSVWETQYF. The DNA of the CDR3 is TGCGCCAGTACGAGCGGGAGCGTTTGGGAGACCCAGTACTTC.

This clonotype was counted a few times. J is TRBJ2-1 and V is TRBV9; 12 bases line up with TRBD2. The germline CDR1 and CDR2 sequences are SGDLS and YYNGEE. V lost 4 bases and J lost 3; bases outside the gene matches: 5. The CDR3 runs 16 residues. CDR3 coding DNA: TGTGCCAGCAGCCCCCCTAGCGGGAGGGTCTACAATGAGCAGTTCTTC. Translation: CASSPPSGRVYNEQFF.

This clonotype was observed many times. V is TRBV20-1 and J is TRBJ2-7; TRBD2 matches 8 bases. The CDR3 has 12 residues. Germline values: CDR1 DFQATT, CDR2 SNEGSKA (reference sequence). Trimming cost V 6 bases and J 5 bases; bases outside gene matches: 6. The DNA of the CDR3 is TGCAGTGCACGGGAGGGCCTCGACGAGCAGTACTTC. Translating gives CSAREGLDEQYF.

V is TRBV7-2 and J is TRBJ2-7; 7 nucleotides align to TRBD2. Trimming at V came to 4 bases and at J to 2 bases, leaving 11 bases not matched to a gene. CDR1 and CDR2 (germline): SGHTA, FQGNSA. The CDR3 runs to 16 residues. The CDR3 sequence: CASSSLGGVRPYEQYF. The DNA of the CDR3 is TGTGCCAGCAGCTCCTTGGGGGGGGTACGGCCCTACGAGCAGTACTTC.

The CDR3 DNA reads as TGCGCCAGCAGCTGGGACAGGGTGTCTGGGGCCAACGTCCTGACTTTC. Its protein product is CASSWDRVSGANVLTF. The chain combines TRBV5-1 with TRBJ2-6, with TRBD1 identical over 9 bases. CDR3 length: 16 residues. J was trimmed by 1 base and V by 3 bases; bases with no gene match: 2. Germline assignment: CDR1 SGHRS and CDR2 YFSETQ.

At least ten counts were recorded for this clonotype. This chain connects TRBV6-5 to TRBJ1-1; D is undetermined. Germline lookup yields CDR1 MNHEY and CDR2 SVGAGI. The CDR3 loop spans 16 amino acids. V dropped 10 bases and J dropped 2 bases, with 23 bases sitting between them. CDR3 protein: CATRKDLRKFNTEAFF. CDR3 DNA sequence: TGTGCCACCCGGAAGGACCTAAGAAAGTTCAACACTGAAGCTTTCTTT.

The chain links TRBV7-2 to TRBJ2-3; TRBD1 is a possible D gene (5 bases). Germline CDR1 reads SGHTA; CDR2 reads FQGNSA. CDR3 size: 12 residues. This chain's CDR3 is CAAKGAADTQYF. The CDR3 DNA follows: TGTGCAGCTAAAGGGGCAGCAGATACGCAGTATTTT.

The V and J genes are TRBV29-1 and TRBJ2-2; D call uncertain. V was pared by 3 bases and J by 1 base, with 9 bases between. The CDR3 has 14 amino acids. Per germline, CDR1 SQVTM and CDR2 ANQGSEA. CDR3 amino acids: CSVEVQRNTGELFF. CDR3 nucleotide sequence: TGCAGCGTTGAGGTCCAGCGGAACACCGGGGAGCTGTTTTTT.

V gene TRBV9 combines with J gene TRBJ2-3; 8 nucleotides align to TRBD1. Germline V CDR1 and CDR2: SGDLS, YYNGEE. The CDR3 sequence is 15 residues long. V gave up 3 bases and J gave up 5 bases; unmatched junction bases: 8. CDR3 region: CASSGRDRFRDTQYF. Here the CDR3 DNA reads TGTGCCAGCAGCGGCCGGGACAGGTTTAGAGATACGCAGTATTTT.

The chain recombines TRBV4-3 with TRBJ2-3; the D gene is possibly TRBD2 (6 bases). The V end was cut by 0 bases, the J end by 6 bases, with 16 bases between. In germline, CDR1 is LGHNA, CDR2 YSLEER. This CDR3 is 16 amino acids long. CDR3 residues: CASSQDWDFSEDTQYF. The CDR3 region has the DNA TGCGCCAGCAGCCAAGATTGGGACTTTTCGGAGGATACGCAGTATTTT.

V gene TRBV24-1 combines with J gene TRBJ2-3, with TRBD2 identical over 8 bases. Germline V gene lookup returns CDR1 KGHDR and CDR2 SFDVKD. This CDR3 has 13 residues. Germline trimming cut 8 bases from V and 5 bases from J; bases unmatched to any gene: 5. The CDR3 region is CATKAGARDTQYF. The CDR3 DNA reads TGTGCCACCAAAGCGGGAGCGAGAGATACGCAGTATTTT.

The V gene is TRBV18, the J gene TRBJ1-6; the match to TRBD1 covers 8 bases. This CDR3 is 17 amino acids long. The V gene's germline CDR1 is KGHSH and CDR2 LQKENI. V was pared by 6 bases and J by 7 bases, with 14 bases of the junction left unmatched. Here the CDR3 DNA reads TGTGCCAGCTCGCCAGCGAGACAGGGGTTTTACAATTCACCCCTCCACTTT. It encodes CASSPARQGFYNSPLHF.

CDR3 bases: TGTGCCAGCAGCTTTTCGTCCATCGCGGGAGGTCAAGAGACCCAGTACTTC. Protein: CASSFSSIAGGQETQYF. V gene TRBV11-2 combines with J gene TRBJ2-5, with TRBD2 matching over 8 bases. Trimming took 3 bases from V and 2 from J; bases not matched to a gene: 11. There are 17 residues in the CDR3. CDR1 and CDR2 from the germline V gene are SGHAT and FQNNGV.

This clonotype was recorded many times. The CDR3 coding sequence is TGCGCCAGCAGCTTTGGGGACCATACCGGCTCCGAGCAGTACTTC. This encodes CASSFGDHTGSEQYF. The chain recombines TRBV5-1 with TRBJ2-7; the D call may be TRBD1 or TRBD2 (5 bases each). V was shortened by 2 bases and J by 6 bases, with 18 bases between the two germline ends. Germline V gene data show CDR1 as SGHRS and CDR2 as YFSETQ. This CDR3 spans 15 amino acids.

The chain joins TRBV10-3 to TRBJ2-1; 14 nucleotides align to TRBD2. Per the germline V gene, CDR1 is ENHRY and CDR2 is SYGVKD. The CDR3 has 16 residues. The J segment lost 9 bases and the V segment lost 0 bases, leaving 4 bases of the junction unmatched. The CDR3 DNA sequence: TGTGCCATCAGTGAGTCTTTCGGGACTAGCGGGAGTGAGCAGTTCTTC. This encodes CAISESFGTSGSEQFF.

In this sample, this clonotype turned up a few times. The rearrangement joins TRBV27 to TRBJ2-5; weak D call: TRBD1 (6 bases). Trimming took off 4 bases at V and 6 bases at J, with 18 bases between the two ends. CDR1 MNHEY and CDR2 SMNVEV come from the germline V gene (reference sequence). The CDR3 is made up of 15 amino acids. CDR3 in amino acids: CASSYAIGGTKTQYF. In DNA, the CDR3 is TGTGCCAGCAGTTATGCCATAGGGGGAACTAAGACCCAGTACTTC.

This clonotype was counted a few times. The chain joins TRBV5-6 to TRBJ2-7; 8 bases fit TRBD1. Germline loops: CDR1 SGHDT, CDR2 YYEEEE. The CDR3 has 13 amino acids. V was clipped by 2 bases and J by 4 bases; unmatched bases: 2. CDR3 region: CASSLWTGYEQYF. The DNA for the CDR3 is TGTGCCAGCAGCTTATGGACAGGGTACGAGCAGTACTTC.

This clonotype was recorded at least ten times. The chain combines TRBV7-2 with TRBJ2-7, with TRBD2 identical over 7 bases. The V and J ends lost 6 bases and 3 bases, in that order; junction bases with no gene match: 8. The CDR3 is 14 residues long. Germline V gene data show CDR1 as SGHTA and CDR2 as FQGNSA. CDR3 sequence (DNA): TGTGCCAGCAGGGGGTTGGCTAGCGGCTACGAGCAGTACTTC. Translating it yields CASRGLASGYEQYF.

Ten or more counts support this clonotype. V usage is TRBV5-1 and J usage is TRBJ2-1; D remains ambiguous. The CDR3 spans 14 residues. Germline values: CDR1 SGHRS, CDR2 YFSETQ. V gave up 4 bases and J gave up 3 bases, with 11 bases separating them. The chain's CDR3 is CASSLGGDYNEQFF. The CDR3 bases are TGCGCCAGCAGCCTGGGTGGCGACTACAATGAGCAGTTCTTC.

At least ten counts were recorded for this clonotype. The chain has TRBV5-1 and TRBJ2-1; 7 bases map to TRBD1. The CDR3 has 13 residues. V lost 4 bases, J lost 5 bases, and 3 bases stayed unmatched. Germline CDR1 reads SGHRS; CDR2 reads YFSETQ. CDR3 amino acids: CASSPGQHNEQFF. CDR3 sequence (DNA): TGCGCCAGCAGCCCGGGACAGCACAATGAGCAGTTCTTC. Looking up the rest from reference TRBV5-1 and TRBJ2-1 gives the full variable domain: KAGVTQTPRYLIKTRGQQVTLSCSPISGHRSVSWYQQTPGQGLQFLFEYFSETQRNKGNFPGRFSGRQFSNSRSEMNVSTLELGDSALYLCASSPGQHNEQFFGPGTRLTVL.